One T cell receptor (beta chain) is described in this entry. Antigen unknown. The study treated chemo-refractory metastatic non-small-cell lung cancer patients with focal radiation plus ipilimumab CTLA-4 blockade. The sample originates from a study of radiotherapy plus CTLA-4 blockade in lung cancer. Background on the study: There were objective responses in over 15% of patients, and 30% to 35% had disease control. Study results and limitations: Strongest reported response predictors: early blood clone changes and post-radiation interferon-beta. Blood TCR clones of tumor origin expanded after radiotherapy plus ipilimumab.

Trimming took off 2 bases at V and 5 bases at J, with 3 bases between the two ends. Germline CDR1 reads MDHEN; CDR2 reads SYDVKM. This CDR3 region has 12 residues. Clones were read by immunoSEQ multiplex PCR, and TCRdb kept only the in-frame ones, dropping some. The repertoire holds about 110,000 clones, with roughly 86% as singletons. The chain recombines TRBV28 with TRBJ2-2, with D hard to call. The sequencing used peripheral blood, collected from a patient treated with radiotherapy plus ipilimumab. This sequence was found in a human donor with non-small cell lung cancer that progressed on radiotherapy plus ipilimumab. Some clones in this sample may be carry-over from other donors' samples. As DNA, the CDR3 is TGTGCCAGCAGTTTACTAACCGGGGAGCTGTTTTTT. Translated: CASSLLTGELFF. Based on the CDR3 plus reference TRBV28 and TRBJ2-2, the full variable domain is DVKVTQSSRYLVKRTGEKVFLECVQDMDHENMFWYRQDPGLGLRLIYFSYDVKMKEKGDIPEGYSVSREKKERFSLILESASTNQTSMYLCASSLLTGELFFGEGSRLTVL.